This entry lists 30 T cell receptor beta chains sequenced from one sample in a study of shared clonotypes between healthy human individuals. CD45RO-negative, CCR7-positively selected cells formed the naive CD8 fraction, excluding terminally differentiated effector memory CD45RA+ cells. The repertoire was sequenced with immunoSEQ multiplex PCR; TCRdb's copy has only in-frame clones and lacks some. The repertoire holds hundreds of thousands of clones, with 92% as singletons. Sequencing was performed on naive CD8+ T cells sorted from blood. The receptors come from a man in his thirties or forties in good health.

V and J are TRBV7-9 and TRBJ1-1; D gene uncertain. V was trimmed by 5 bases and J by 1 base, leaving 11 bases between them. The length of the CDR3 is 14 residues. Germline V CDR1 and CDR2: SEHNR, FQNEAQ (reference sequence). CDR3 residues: CASSPTTENTEAFF. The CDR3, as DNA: TGTGCCAGCAGCCCCACAACAGAGAACACTGAAGCTTTCTTT.

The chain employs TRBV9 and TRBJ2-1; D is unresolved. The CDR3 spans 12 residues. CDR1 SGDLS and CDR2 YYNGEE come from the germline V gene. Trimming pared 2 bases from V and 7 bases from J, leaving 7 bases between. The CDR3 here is CASSVMSNEQFF. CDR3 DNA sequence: TGTGCCAGCAGCGTGATGTCTAATGAGCAGTTCTTC.

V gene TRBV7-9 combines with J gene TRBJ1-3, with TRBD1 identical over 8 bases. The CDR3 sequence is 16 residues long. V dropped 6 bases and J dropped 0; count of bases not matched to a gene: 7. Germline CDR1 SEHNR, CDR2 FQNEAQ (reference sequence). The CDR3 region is CASRGGTGGSGNTIYF. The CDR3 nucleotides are TGTGCCAGCAGAGGGGGCACAGGGGGCTCTGGAAACACCATATATTTT.

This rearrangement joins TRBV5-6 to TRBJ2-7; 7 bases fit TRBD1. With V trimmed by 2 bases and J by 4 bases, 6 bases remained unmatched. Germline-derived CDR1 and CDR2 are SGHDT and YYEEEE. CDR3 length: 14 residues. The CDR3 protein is CASSFGTADYEQYF. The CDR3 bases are TGTGCCAGCAGCTTTGGGACAGCCGATTACGAGCAGTACTTC.

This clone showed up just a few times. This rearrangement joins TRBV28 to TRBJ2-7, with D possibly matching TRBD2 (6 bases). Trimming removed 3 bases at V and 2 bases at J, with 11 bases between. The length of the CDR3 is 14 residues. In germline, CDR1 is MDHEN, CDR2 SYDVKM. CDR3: CASSLRDWAYEQYF. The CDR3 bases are TGTGCCAGCAGTTTGAGGGACTGGGCCTACGAGCAGTACTTC. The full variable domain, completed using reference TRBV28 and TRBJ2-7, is DVKVTQSSRYLVKRTGEKVFLECVQDMDHENMFWYRQDPGLGLRLIYFSYDVKMKEKGDIPEGYSVSREKKERFSLILESASTNQTSMYLCASSLRDWAYEQYFGPGTRLTVT.

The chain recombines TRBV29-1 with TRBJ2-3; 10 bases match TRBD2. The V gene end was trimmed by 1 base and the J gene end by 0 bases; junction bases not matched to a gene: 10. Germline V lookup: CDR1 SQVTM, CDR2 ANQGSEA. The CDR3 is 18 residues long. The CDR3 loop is CSVEGASGRDTSTDTQYF. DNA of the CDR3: TGCAGCGTTGAAGGTGCTAGCGGGAGAGATACTAGCACAGATACGCAGTATTTT.

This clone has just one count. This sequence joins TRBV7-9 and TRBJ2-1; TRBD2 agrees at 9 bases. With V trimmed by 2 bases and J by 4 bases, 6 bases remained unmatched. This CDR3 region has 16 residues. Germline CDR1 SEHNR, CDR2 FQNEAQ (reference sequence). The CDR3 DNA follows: TGTGCCAGCAGCTTAATCGGGGCGGGAGGGTACAATGAGCAGTTCTTC. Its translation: CASSLIGAGGYNEQFF.

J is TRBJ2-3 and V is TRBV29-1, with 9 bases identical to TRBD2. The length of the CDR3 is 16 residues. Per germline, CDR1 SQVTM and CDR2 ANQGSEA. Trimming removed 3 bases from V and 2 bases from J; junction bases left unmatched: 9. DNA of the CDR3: TGCAGCGTTGAGGGAATAGCGGGAGTCAACACAGATACGCAGTATTTT. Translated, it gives CSVEGIAGVNTDTQYF.

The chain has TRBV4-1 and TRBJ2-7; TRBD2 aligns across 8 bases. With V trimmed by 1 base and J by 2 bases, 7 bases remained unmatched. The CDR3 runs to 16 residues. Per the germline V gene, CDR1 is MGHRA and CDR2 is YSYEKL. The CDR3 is CASSQVDSGSAYEQYF. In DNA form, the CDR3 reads TGCGCCAGCAGCCAAGTTGACAGCGGGAGCGCCTACGAGCAGTACTTC.

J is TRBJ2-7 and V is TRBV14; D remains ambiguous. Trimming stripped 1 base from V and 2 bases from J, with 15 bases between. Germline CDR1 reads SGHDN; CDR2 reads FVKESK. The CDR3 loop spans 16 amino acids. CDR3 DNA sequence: TGTGCCAGCAGCCAAGGTAGTACGCTAGTAGCCTACGAGCAGTACTTC. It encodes CASSQGSTLVAYEQYF.

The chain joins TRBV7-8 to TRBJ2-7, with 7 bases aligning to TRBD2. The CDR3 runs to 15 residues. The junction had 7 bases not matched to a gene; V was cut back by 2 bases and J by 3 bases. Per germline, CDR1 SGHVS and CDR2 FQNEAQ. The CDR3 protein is CASSLLGLADYEQYF. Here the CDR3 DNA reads TGTGCCAGCAGCTTACTAGGGCTAGCGGACTACGAGCAGTACTTC.

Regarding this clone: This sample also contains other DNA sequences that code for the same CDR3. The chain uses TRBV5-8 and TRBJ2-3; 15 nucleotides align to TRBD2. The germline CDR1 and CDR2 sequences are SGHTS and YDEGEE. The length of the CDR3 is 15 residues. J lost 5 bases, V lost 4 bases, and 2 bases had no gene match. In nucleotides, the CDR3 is TGTGCCAGCAGCCCGGGACTAGCGGGAGGAGATACGCAGTATTTT. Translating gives CASSPGLAGGDTQYF.

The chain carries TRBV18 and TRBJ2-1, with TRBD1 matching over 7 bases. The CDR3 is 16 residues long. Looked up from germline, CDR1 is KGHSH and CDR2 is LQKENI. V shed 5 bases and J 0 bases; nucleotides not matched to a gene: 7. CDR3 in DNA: TGTGCCAGCTCAACGGGACAGCCACCCTCCTACAATGAGCAGTTCTTC. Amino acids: CASSTGQPPSYNEQFF.

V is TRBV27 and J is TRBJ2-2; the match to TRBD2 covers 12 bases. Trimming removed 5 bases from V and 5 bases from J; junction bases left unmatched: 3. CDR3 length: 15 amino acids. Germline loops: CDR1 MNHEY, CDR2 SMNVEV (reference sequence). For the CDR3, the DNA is TGTGCCAGCAGTACGCTAGCGGGAGGGACCGGGGAGCTGTTTTTT. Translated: CASSTLAGGTGELFF.

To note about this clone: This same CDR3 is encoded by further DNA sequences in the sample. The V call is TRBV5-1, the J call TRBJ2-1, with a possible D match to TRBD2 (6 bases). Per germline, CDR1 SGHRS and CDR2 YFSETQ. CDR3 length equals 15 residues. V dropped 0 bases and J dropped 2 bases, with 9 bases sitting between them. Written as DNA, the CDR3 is TGCGCCAGCAGCTTGGTTAGCGGAGCCTACAATGAGCAGTTCTTC. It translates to CASSLVSGAYNEQFF.

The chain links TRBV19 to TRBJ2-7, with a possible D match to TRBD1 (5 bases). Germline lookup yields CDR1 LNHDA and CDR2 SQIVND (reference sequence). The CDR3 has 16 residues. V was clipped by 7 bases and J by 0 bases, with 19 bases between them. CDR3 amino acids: CASKWSQGKGSYEQYF. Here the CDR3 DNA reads TGTGCCAGTAAGTGGTCTCAGGGAAAAGGCTCCTACGAGCAGTACTTC.

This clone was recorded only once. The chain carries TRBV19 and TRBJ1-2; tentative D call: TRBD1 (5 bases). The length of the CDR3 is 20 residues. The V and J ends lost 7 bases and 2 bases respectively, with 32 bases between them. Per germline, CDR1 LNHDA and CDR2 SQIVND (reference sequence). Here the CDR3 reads CASKGPGLGSGGKMNYGYTF. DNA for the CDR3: TGTGCCAGTAAGGGTCCGGGCCTAGGAAGCGGGGGAAAAATGAACTATGGCTACACCTTC.

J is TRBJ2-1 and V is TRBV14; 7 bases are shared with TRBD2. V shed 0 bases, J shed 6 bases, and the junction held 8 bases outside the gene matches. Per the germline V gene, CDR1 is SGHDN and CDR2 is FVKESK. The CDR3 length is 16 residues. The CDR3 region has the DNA TGTGCCAGCAGCCAAGAGCCGCGGGAGATCGCCAATGAGCAGTTCTTC. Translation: CASSQEPREIANEQFF.

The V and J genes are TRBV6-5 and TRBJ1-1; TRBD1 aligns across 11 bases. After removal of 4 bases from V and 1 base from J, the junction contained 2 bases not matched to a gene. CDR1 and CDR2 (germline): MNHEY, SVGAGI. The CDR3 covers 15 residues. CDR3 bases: TGTGCCAGCAGTTTTGGGACAGGGGGGAACACTGAAGCTTTCTTT. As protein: CASSFGTGGNTEAFF.

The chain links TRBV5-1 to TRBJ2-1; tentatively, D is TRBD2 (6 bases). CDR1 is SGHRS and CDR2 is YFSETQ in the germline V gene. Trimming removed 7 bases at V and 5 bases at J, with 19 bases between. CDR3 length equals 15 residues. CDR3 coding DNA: TGCGCCAGCTTACCTTCCCCTAGCGCTGACAATGAGCAGTTCTTC. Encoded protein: CASLPSPSADNEQFF.

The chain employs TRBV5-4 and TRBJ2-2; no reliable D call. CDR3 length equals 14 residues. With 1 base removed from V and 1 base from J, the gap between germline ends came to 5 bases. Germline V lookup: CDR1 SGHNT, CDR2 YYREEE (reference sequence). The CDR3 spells CASSLIENTGELFF. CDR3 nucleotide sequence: TGTGCCAGCAGCTTGATTGAGAACACCGGGGAGCTGTTTTTT.

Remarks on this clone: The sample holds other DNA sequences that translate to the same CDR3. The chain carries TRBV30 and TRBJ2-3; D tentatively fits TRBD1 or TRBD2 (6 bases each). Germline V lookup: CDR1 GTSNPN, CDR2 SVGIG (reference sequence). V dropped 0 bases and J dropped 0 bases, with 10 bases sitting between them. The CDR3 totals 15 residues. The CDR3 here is CAWSVGGGSTDTQYF. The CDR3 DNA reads TGTGCCTGGAGTGTGGGGGGCGGGAGCACAGATACGCAGTATTTT.

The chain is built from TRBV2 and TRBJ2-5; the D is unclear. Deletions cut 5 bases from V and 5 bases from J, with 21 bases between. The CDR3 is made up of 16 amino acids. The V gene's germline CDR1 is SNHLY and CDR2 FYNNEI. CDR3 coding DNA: TGTGCCAGCAGTCAATCCGCCGCGCTGGGGTTGGAGACCCAGTACTTC. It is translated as CASSQSAALGLETQYF.

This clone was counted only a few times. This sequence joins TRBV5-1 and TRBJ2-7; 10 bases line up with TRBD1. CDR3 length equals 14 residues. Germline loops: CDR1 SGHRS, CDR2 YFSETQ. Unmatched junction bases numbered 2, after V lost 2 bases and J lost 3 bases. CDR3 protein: CASSFRDRGYEQYF. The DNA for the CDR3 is TGCGCCAGCAGCTTCCGGGACAGGGGCTACGAGCAGTACTTC.

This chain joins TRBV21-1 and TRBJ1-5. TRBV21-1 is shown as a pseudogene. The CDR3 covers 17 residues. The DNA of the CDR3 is TGTGCCAGCAGCAAAGCAGTTAAGTGGGGAAGCAATCAGCCCCAGCATTTT. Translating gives CASSKAVKWGSNQPQHF.

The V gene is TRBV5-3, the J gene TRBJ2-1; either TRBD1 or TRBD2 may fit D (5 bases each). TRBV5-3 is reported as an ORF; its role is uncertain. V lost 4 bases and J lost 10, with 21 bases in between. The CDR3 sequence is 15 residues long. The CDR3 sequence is CARSPWPGPEIEQFF. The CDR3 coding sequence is TGTGCCAGAAGCCCATGGCCGGGACCCGAAATCGAGCAGTTCTTC.

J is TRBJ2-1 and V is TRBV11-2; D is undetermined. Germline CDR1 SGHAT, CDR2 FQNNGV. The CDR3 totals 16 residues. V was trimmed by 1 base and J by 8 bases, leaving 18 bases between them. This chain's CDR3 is CASSLGGLRRPDEQFF. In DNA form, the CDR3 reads TGTGCCAGCAGCTTAGGAGGTCTTCGTAGGCCGGATGAGCAGTTCTTC.

The CDR3 sequence is CASSPMGQIHQPQHF. The CDR3 DNA reads TGCGCCAGCAGCCCCATGGGACAGATCCATCAGCCCCAGCATTTT. The V gene is TRBV5-1, the J gene TRBJ1-5; 7 nucleotides agree with TRBD1. J gave up 5 bases and V 4 bases, and 9 bases lay outside the gene matches. This CDR3 has 15 residues. Looked up from germline, CDR1 is SGHRS and CDR2 is YFSETQ. The variable domain in full, completed from reference TRBV5-1 and TRBJ1-5, reads KAGVTQTPRYLIKTRGQQVTLSCSPISGHRSVSWYQQTPGQGLQFLFEYFSETQRNKGNFPGRFSGRQFSNSRSEMNVSTLELGDSALYLCASSPMGQIHQPQHFGDGTRLSIL.

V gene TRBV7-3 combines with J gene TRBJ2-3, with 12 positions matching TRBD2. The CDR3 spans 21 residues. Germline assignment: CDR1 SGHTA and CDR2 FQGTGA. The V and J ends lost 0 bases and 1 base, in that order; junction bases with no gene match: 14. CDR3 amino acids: CASSLTYRLAGGPLGTDTQYF. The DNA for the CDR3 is TGTGCCAGCAGCTTAACTTATAGGCTAGCGGGAGGGCCCTTAGGCACAGATACGCAGTATTTT.

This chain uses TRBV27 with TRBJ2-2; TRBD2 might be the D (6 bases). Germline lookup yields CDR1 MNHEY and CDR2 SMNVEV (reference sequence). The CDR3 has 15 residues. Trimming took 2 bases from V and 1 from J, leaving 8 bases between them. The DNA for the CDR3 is TGTGCCAGCAGTTTAAACGGGGGGAACACCGGGGAGCTGTTTTTT. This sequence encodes CASSLNGGNTGELFF.